These 16 T cell receptor beta chains originate from one sample sequenced in a study of vaccination and CD4 T cells after COVID-19. Treatment in this sample: approximately 9-day PBMC culture with coronavirus spike peptide pools or control peptides (ViraFEST assay). Their antigens are not known. Sequencing of DNA taken from cultured CD4+ T cells relied on the Oncomine TCR Beta short-read assay. TCRdb redid the calling of the PCR reads with MiXCR, one entry per CDR3 protein. The profile shows approximately 8,100 distinct CDR3 sequences, roughly 46% of them singletons. The source material was CD4+ T cells from blood, cultured in vitro. The receptors derive from a human donor who had recovered from COVID-19.

This clonotype was seen more than once but under ten times. CDR3 in DNA: TGTGCCAGCAAGCTCAGTTGGGACAGGGGAAGGTCACCCCTCCACTTT. Encoded protein: CASKLSWDRGRSPLHF. The chain uses TRBV6-1 and TRBJ1-6; TRBD1 matches at 10 bases. CDR3 length equals 16 residues. Germline lookup yields CDR1 MNHNS and CDR2 SASEGT. Trimming removed 7 bases from V and 10 bases from J; junction bases left unmatched: 13.

The J gene is TRBJ2-5, the V gene TRBV24-1, with a possible D match to TRBD1 (7 bases). The CDR3 covers 14 residues. The V gene lost 3 bases and the J gene lost 8 bases, with 15 bases spanning the gap. Germline V gene data show CDR1 as KGHDR and CDR2 as SFDVKD. The CDR3 spells CATSDDRAGKTQYF. CDR3 nucleotide sequence: TGTGCCACCAGTGATGACAGGGCGGGGAAAACCCAGTACTTC.

CDR3 DNA sequence: TGCAGTGCTGTAAGACTCGCAACTAGCACAGATACGCAGTATTTT. The encoded protein is CSAVRLATSTDTQYF. V and J are TRBV20-1 and TRBJ2-3; D is undetermined. CDR1 is DFQATT and CDR2 is SNEGSKA in the germline V gene (reference sequence). The CDR3 covers 15 residues. V was trimmed by 5 bases and J by 0 bases, leaving 15 bases between them.

The chain uses TRBV20-1 and TRBJ1-1; D is uncertain. V was shortened by 6 bases and J by 7 bases, with 9 bases between the two germline ends. The germline V gene has CDR1 DFQATT and CDR2 SNEGSKA (reference sequence). This CDR3 comprises 10 residues. CDR3 bases: TGCAGTGCCAGAAGAGGTGAAGCTTTCTTT. Translation: CSARRGEAFF.

The V gene is TRBV9, the J gene TRBJ2-7; maybe TRBD2 (6 bases). Looked up from germline, CDR1 is SGDLS and CDR2 is YYNGEE. Trimming removed 7 bases from V and 2 bases from J, with 16 bases in between. This CDR3 spans 14 amino acids. The CDR3 is CASGRDFKAYEQYF. The DNA of the CDR3 is TGTGCCAGCGGCCGGGACTTTAAAGCCTACGAGCAGTACTTC.

This clonotype was counted once. V is TRBV19 and J is TRBJ2-1, with D maybe TRBD2 (7 bases). CDR3 length: 15 residues. V lost 5 bases to trimming and J lost 4 bases, with 15 bases between them. CDR1 and CDR2 (germline): LNHDA, SQIVND (reference sequence). The CDR3 nucleotides read TGTGCCAGTAGTCCGGGGAGGGGGAAGTACAATGAGCAGTTCTTC. Translation: CASSPGRGKYNEQFF.

This clonotype was counted only a few times. The V call is TRBV20-1, the J call TRBJ2-5, with D uncertain. CDR1 is DFQATT and CDR2 is SNEGSKA in the germline V gene (reference sequence). V shed 3 bases and J shed 2 bases, with 10 bases lying between them. This CDR3 contains 13 residues. The CDR3 loop reads CSASTARQETQYF. Written as DNA, the CDR3 is TGCAGTGCTAGTACGGCCAGACAAGAGACCCAGTACTTC.

The rearrangement links TRBV20-1 to TRBJ1-3, with D unclear. CDR3 length equals 14 residues. V was shortened by 5 bases and J by 0 bases, with 11 bases between the two germline ends. The germline V gene encodes CDR1 DFQATT and CDR2 SNEGSKA (reference sequence). CDR3 coding DNA: TGCAGTGCTCCAATCGAGGGCTCTGGAAACACCATATATTTT. Encoded protein: CSAPIEGSGNTIYF.

The chain is built from TRBV20-1 and TRBJ2-5; 7 bases match TRBD2. The CDR3 is made up of 18 amino acids. Trimming removed 1 base from V and 4 bases from J; junction bases left unmatched: 18. Germline values: CDR1 DFQATT, CDR2 SNEGSKA (reference sequence). The CDR3 coding sequence is TGCAGTGCTAGAGGGGCGGCGCGGGAGTGGGGGATTTTAGAGACCCAGTACTTC. Translating gives CSARGAAREWGILETQYF.

This clonotype was detected a few times. This rearrangement joins TRBV7-9 to TRBJ1-6; D is unresolved. The germline V gene has CDR1 SEHNR and CDR2 FQNEAQ (reference sequence). V was trimmed by 1 base and J by 0 bases, leaving 7 bases between them. This CDR3 region has 16 residues. In DNA form, the CDR3 reads TGTGCCAGCAGCTTAGTAGAGAGCTCCTATAATTCACCCCTCCACTTT. Its translation: CASSLVESSYNSPLHF.

V is TRBV20-1 and J is TRBJ2-3, with D perhaps TRBD2 (6 bases). Germline values: CDR1 DFQATT, CDR2 SNEGSKA (reference sequence). The CDR3 loop spans 15 amino acids. V lost 2 bases and J lost 6, with 18 bases in between. The CDR3 bases are TGCAGTGCTAGATGGGGAGGAGGCCCTGGGGATACGCAGTATTTT. Protein: CSARWGGGPGDTQYF.

This clonotype was seen more than once but under ten times. J is TRBJ1-5 and V is TRBV12-3 or TRBV12-4, with D perhaps matching TRBD1 (5 bases). This CDR3 spans 14 amino acids. V was trimmed by 5 bases and J by 7 bases, leaving 15 bases between them. This chain's CDR3 is CASSALGGDQPQHF. As DNA, the CDR3 is TGTGCCAGCAGTGCATTGGGGGGGGACCAGCCCCAGCATTTT.

The chain combines TRBV6-4 with TRBJ2-2; no firm D call. V was trimmed by 5 bases and J by 4 bases, leaving 11 bases between them. CDR1 and CDR2 (germline): MRHNA, SNTAGT. The CDR3 consists of 14 residues. The chain's CDR3 is CASSLSRVTGELFF. CDR3 nucleotide sequence: TGTGCCAGCAGTCTTAGTAGGGTCACCGGGGAGCTGTTTTTT.

The V gene is TRBV6-1, the J gene TRBJ1-1; D perhaps matches TRBD1 (5 bases). Germline assignment: CDR1 MNHNS and CDR2 SASEGT. V lost 9 bases and J 1 base, leaving 15 bases between the germline ends. The CDR3 is 14 amino acids. The CDR3 loop is CASKGWRENTEAFF. CDR3 DNA: TGTGCCAGTAAGGGGTGGCGGGAGAACACTGAAGCTTTCTTT.

The genes are TRBV7-9 and TRBJ1-5; the match to TRBD1 covers 12 bases. CDR1 is SEHNR, CDR2 FQNEAQ, per germline (reference sequence). This CDR3 spans 15 amino acids. The V gene end was trimmed by 5 bases and the J gene end by 6 bases; junction bases not matched to a gene: 5. CDR3 nucleotides: TGTGCCAGCAGCCTGGGACAGGGGGCCGGTCAGCCCCAGCATTTT. Protein product: CASSLGQGAGQPQHF.

The chain joins TRBV5-1 to TRBJ2-3, with D maybe TRBD2 (5 bases). V lost 4 bases and J 5 bases, leaving 14 bases between the germline ends. This CDR3 has 14 amino acids. Per the germline V gene, CDR1 is SGHRS and CDR2 is YFSETQ. For the CDR3, the DNA is TGCGCCAGCAGCCCCAACGTCGGAGGAGATACGCAGTATTTT. Translating gives CASSPNVGGDTQYF.